The 26 T cell receptor beta chains listed next were all sequenced from one sample in a study of blood T cell repertoires in COVID-19. Only in-frame clones appear in the TCRdb table, and some are missing; sequencing was by immunoSEQ multiplex PCR. The data contain about 190,000 clones, around 80% of them singletons. The sequenced material came from peripheral blood. The source of these receptors is a woman older than 75 with active or convalescent COVID-19.

This chain uses TRBV28 with TRBJ2-7, with D perhaps TRBD1 (7 bases). Trimming shortened V by 8 bases and J by 3 bases, and 17 bases separated the two germline ends. Per the germline V gene, CDR1 is MDHEN and CDR2 is SYDVKM. The CDR3 is 14 residues long. The CDR3 region is CASGGAGGYYEQYF. CDR3 sequence (DNA): TGTGCCAGCGGAGGGGCAGGGGGGTACTACGAGCAGTACTTC. Full variable domain (remainder filled in from reference TRBV28 and TRBJ2-7): DVKVTQSSRYLVKRTGEKVFLECVQDMDHENMFWYRQDPGLGLRLIYFSYDVKMKEKGDIPEGYSVSREKKERFSLILESASTNQTSMYLCASGGAGGYYEQYFGPGTRLTVT.

This chain connects TRBV5-4 to TRBJ1-1, with 9 bases identical to TRBD1. Germline V lookup: CDR1 SGHNT, CDR2 YYREEE (reference sequence). The CDR3 length is 15 residues. V gave up 2 bases and J gave up 4 bases; unmatched junction bases: 6. CDR3 in DNA: TGTGCCAGCAGCTTTAGCGGGACAGGGACCACTGAAGCTTTCTTT. Translating it yields CASSFSGTGTTEAFF.

The rearrangement joins TRBV10-3 to TRBJ2-7; a weak D match, TRBD1 (5 bases). Trimming removed 4 bases at V and 5 bases at J, with 21 bases between. Germline V gene lookup returns CDR1 ENHRY and CDR2 SYGVKD. This CDR3 has 16 amino acids. The CDR3 protein is CAISARGQGFRDEQYF. The CDR3 DNA reads as TGTGCCATCAGTGCAAGAGGTCAAGGGTTCAGGGACGAGCAGTACTTC.

The rearrangement joins TRBV6-1 to TRBJ2-7; no firm D call. Germline CDR1 is MNHNS and CDR2 is SASEGT. Trimming took off 0 bases at V and 2 bases at J, with 11 bases between the two ends. This CDR3 region has 15 residues. The CDR3 DNA reads TGTGCCAGCAGTGAAGCCTCGACTCGAACCTACGAGCAGTACTTC. It codes for CASSEASTRTYEQYF.

V usage is TRBV29-1 and J usage is TRBJ1-1; D unclear. The CDR3 has 11 residues. Germline V CDR1 and CDR2: SQVTM, ANQGSEA. Deletions cut 6 bases from V and 2 bases from J, with 7 bases between. The CDR3 nucleotides read TGCAGCGTAACTCAAAACACTGAAGCTTTCTTT. This encodes CSVTQNTEAFF.

The chain uses TRBV28 and TRBJ1-3; no reliable D call. The CDR3 has 12 amino acids. CDR1 and CDR2 (germline): MDHEN, SYDVKM. V was trimmed by 2 bases and J by 6 bases, leaving 5 bases between them. The CDR3 nucleotides read TGTGCCAGCAGTTTAGGACTAAACACCATATATTTT. Residues: CASSLGLNTIYF.

The rearrangement links TRBV7-6 to TRBJ2-1, with 8 positions matching TRBD1. The CDR3 runs 13 residues. Looked up from germline, CDR1 is SGHVS and CDR2 is FNYEAQ. With V trimmed by 3 bases and J by 6 bases, 1 base remained unmatched. This chain's CDR3 is CASSFDRGNEQFF. CDR3 sequence (DNA): TGTGCCAGCAGCTTCGACAGGGGCAATGAGCAGTTCTTC.

The V gene is TRBV5-1, the J gene TRBJ2-2; no definite D call. V was clipped by 0 bases and J by 0 bases, with 9 bases between them. The CDR3 extends over 16 amino acids. CDR1 and CDR2 from the germline V gene are SGHRS and YFSETQ. The CDR3 DNA sequence: TGCGCCAGCAGCTTGGATGGGCCGTCGAACACCGGGGAGCTGTTTTTT. Translation: CASSLDGPSNTGELFF.

This clone was counted once. The chain recombines TRBV2 with TRBJ1-6, with TRBD1 identical over 7 bases. V lost 6 bases to trimming and J lost 8 bases; unmatched junction nucleotides: 7. Germline V gives CDR1 SNHLY, CDR2 FYNNEI. The CDR3 is 14 residues long. CDR3 in DNA: TGTGCCAGCAGGGACAGGACAGTATATTCACCCCTCCACTTT. The encoded protein is CASRDRTVYSPLHF.

A few counts support this clone. The chain uses TRBV19 and TRBJ2-4; tentatively, D is TRBD2 (5 bases). With 7 bases removed from V and 4 bases from J, the gap between germline ends came to 20 bases. The CDR3 is 16 amino acids. The germline V gene encodes CDR1 LNHDA and CDR2 SQIVND (reference sequence). The chain's CDR3 is CASTPLGLGGKNIQYF. In nucleotides, the CDR3 is TGTGCCAGTACCCCTTTGGGGTTGGGCGGGAAAAACATTCAGTACTTC.

The chain uses TRBV28 and TRBJ1-2; D is ambiguous. In germline, CDR1 is MDHEN, CDR2 SYDVKM. V lost 4 bases to trimming and J lost 5 bases, with 8 bases between them. This CDR3 has 12 amino acids. The CDR3 bases are TGTGCCAGCAGTTCGCGTCGGTATGGCTACACCTTC. As protein: CASSSRRYGYTF.

This clone was found a few times. The J gene is TRBJ1-1, the V gene TRBV5-1; D perhaps matches TRBD1 (6 bases). Germline assignment: CDR1 SGHRS and CDR2 YFSETQ. Trimming removed 0 bases at V and 1 base at J, with 10 bases between. This CDR3 is 15 amino acids long. CDR3 region: CASSLAPDRNTEAFF. As DNA, the CDR3 is TGCGCCAGCAGCTTGGCCCCGGACAGGAACACTGAAGCTTTCTTT.

This clone was observed once. The chain carries TRBV29-1 and TRBJ1-5, with D unresolved. The V end was cut by 7 bases, the J end by 2 bases, with 12 bases between. The CDR3 loop spans 13 amino acids. CDR1 is SQVTM, CDR2 ANQGSEA, per germline. The chain's CDR3 is CSAGVDGNQPQHF. The CDR3 DNA reads TGCAGCGCCGGGGTTGATGGCAATCAGCCCCAGCATTTT.

The DNA for the CDR3 is TGTGCCAGCAGTCCTATGCGGGGGGGCAGCAATCAGCCCCAGCATTTT. It yields the protein CASSPMRGGSNQPQHF. The rearrangement uses TRBV27 and TRBJ1-5; possible D gene TRBD1, 6 bases. CDR3 size: 16 residues. Germline lookup yields CDR1 MNHEY and CDR2 SMNVEV (reference sequence). Trimming took off 5 bases at V and 1 base at J, with 15 bases between the two ends.

This clone was observed once. DNA for the CDR3: TGTGCCAGCAGCGACAGGGTATCCTATAATTCACCCCTCCACTTT. It yields the protein CASSDRVSYNSPLHF. The J gene is TRBJ1-6, the V gene TRBV7-2; 7 bases line up with TRBD1. CDR3 length equals 15 residues. The ends lost 5 bases at V and 1 base at J; junction bases unmatched: 2. In germline, CDR1 is SGHTA, CDR2 FQGNSA.

This clone has a single count. V usage is TRBV3-1 (or the pseudogene TRBV3-2) and J usage is TRBJ2-3, with 9 bases aligning to TRBD2. Looked up from germline, CDR1 is LGHDT and CDR2 is YNNKEL (reference sequence). This CDR3 comprises 17 residues. V trimming: 0 bases; J trimming: 2 bases; junction bases outside the gene matches: 6. This CDR3 is CASSQERLAGNTDTQYF. The CDR3 DNA reads as TGTGCCAGCAGCCAAGAGAGGCTAGCGGGGAACACAGATACGCAGTATTTT.

The chain has TRBV10-1 and TRBJ2-7, with D perhaps TRBD2 (6 bases). CDR3 size: 12 residues. Germline V CDR1 and CDR2: WNHNN, SYGVQD (reference sequence). V gave up 8 bases and J gave up 4 bases, with 12 bases separating them. The CDR3 is CASGDGGYEQYF. Written as DNA, the CDR3 is TGCGCCAGCGGGGACGGAGGGTACGAGCAGTACTTC.

This clone was recorded a few times. The chain has TRBV11-2 and TRBJ1-4; perhaps TRBD1 as D (5 bases). The CDR3 loop spans 16 amino acids. The V end was cut by 2 bases, the J end by 6 bases, with 16 bases between. Germline CDR1 reads SGHAT; CDR2 reads FQNNGV. CDR3 in DNA: TGTGCCAGCAGCTTAAATAATGTACAGGTCGATGAAAAACTGTTTTTT. This codes for CASSLNNVQVDEKLFF.

Of note for this clone: This CDR3 is also generated by other DNA sequences in the sample. The chain links TRBV19 to TRBJ1-1; D gene ambiguous. The V end lost 4 bases, the J end lost 0 bases, and 6 bases lay between the germline ends. This CDR3 has 13 residues. Looked up from germline, CDR1 is LNHDA and CDR2 is SQIVND (reference sequence). DNA of the CDR3: TGTGCCAGTAGTACCGGGATGAACACTGAAGCTTTCTTT. Amino acids: CASSTGMNTEAFF.

The chain carries TRBV5-6 and TRBJ1-1, with D uncertain. Germline CDR1 and CDR2: SGHDT and YYEEEE. This CDR3 contains 12 residues. Between the trimmed V and J ends, which lost 4 bases and 7 bases, there was a span of 11 bases. Here the CDR3 DNA reads TGTGCCAGCAGCCCGACCCGGGGTGAAGCTTTCTTT. Amino acids: CASSPTRGEAFF.

The chain couples TRBV4-2 to TRBJ2-5, with a tentative D call TRBD2 (7 bases). Between the trimmed V and J ends, which lost 0 bases and 5 bases, there was a span of 16 bases. The length of the CDR3 is 16 residues. Germline-derived CDR1 and CDR2 are LGHNA and YNFKEQ. In DNA, the CDR3 is TGTGCCAGCAGCCAAGATCTCTCGGGGGGCTGGGAGACCCAGTACTTC. Translation gives CASSQDLSGGWETQYF.

This clone was found once. The chain couples TRBV18 to TRBJ2-3, with D tentatively TRBD1 (5 bases). The germline V gene has CDR1 KGHSH and CDR2 LQKENI. The CDR3 is 16 amino acids. V gave up 0 bases and J gave up 0 bases, with 10 bases separating them. The CDR3 DNA is TGTGCCAGCTCACCACCTGGGGCACGAAGCACAGATACGCAGTATTTT. Amino acid sequence: CASSPPGARSTDTQYF. The whole variable domain, remainder taken from reference TRBV18 and TRBJ2-3, is NAGVMQNPRHLVRRRGQEARLRCSPMKGHSHVYWYRQLPEEGLKFMVYLQKENIIDESGMPKERFSAEFPKEGPSILRIQQVVRGDSAAYFCASSPPGARSTDTQYFGPGTRLTVL.

This clone was found once. The chain carries TRBV6-1 and TRBJ2-3, with D unresolved. The ends were cut back, 3 bases at V and 0 bases at J, with 13 bases in the middle. This CDR3 has 16 amino acids. Germline-derived CDR1 and CDR2 are MNHNS and SASEGT. For the CDR3, the DNA is TGTGCCAGCAGTGATCTGCTGGCCGATAGCACAGATACGCAGTATTTT. The encoded protein is CASSDLLADSTDTQYF.

The CDR3 DNA reads TGTGCCAGCAGCCCGGGTGAGCGGGGGGAAGAGACCCAGTACTTC. It is translated as CASSPGERGEETQYF. The chain combines TRBV5-4 with TRBJ2-5, with 9 bases lining up with TRBD2. Germline values: CDR1 SGHNT, CDR2 YYREEE (reference sequence). Germline trimming cut 4 bases from V and 3 bases from J; bases unmatched to any gene: 7. The CDR3 extends over 15 amino acids.

This chain links TRBV5-1 with TRBJ1-2; 8 bases line up with TRBD1. The germline CDR1 and CDR2 sequences are SGHRS and YFSETQ. The CDR3 loop spans 16 amino acids. Trimming removed 0 bases from V and 2 bases from J; junction bases left unmatched: 6. CDR3 region: CASSLDGDRINYGYTF. The CDR3 DNA reads TGCGCCAGCAGCTTGGATGGGGACAGGATAAACTATGGCTACACCTTC.

Here the CDR3 reads CASSGQGEYGYTF. CDR3 nucleotides: TGTGCCAGCAGCGGACAGGGGGAATATGGCTACACCTTC. V usage is TRBV6-5 and J usage is TRBJ1-2, with 10 positions matching TRBD1. Germline trimming cut 6 bases from V and 5 bases from J; bases unmatched to any gene: 3. Germline assignment: CDR1 MNHEY and CDR2 SVGAGI. The CDR3 covers 13 residues.